This is a list of T cell receptor beta chains from one sample in a study of cytomegalovirus exposure and HLA in healthy donors. Using immunoSEQ multiplex PCR, the repertoire was profiled, and TCRdb retains in-frame clones only, with some absent. The profile shows about 130,000 clones, 55% to 75% of them singletons. The sample comprised PBMCs. The origin of the receptors is a man in his thirties or forties in good health and CMV-seropositive. Both conserved end residues are part of each CDR3. The D gene is left open where the match is weak. A clone size is listed for some rows: how often the clone was seen (once, few, many), or a class if it is expanded.

clone_size j_call v_call d_call cdr3_nt cdr3_aa
many TRBJ2-6 TRBV6-1 . TGTGCCAGCAGATTCTACAGGGATGGGGCCAACGTCCTGACTTTC CASRFYRDGANVLTF
. TRBJ2-1 TRBV7-3 TRBD2 TGTGCCAGCAGCTATATAGCGGGAGGGGTTGACAATGAGCAGTTCTTC CASSYIAGGVDNEQFF
few TRBJ1-1 TRBV6-5 . TGTGCCAGCAGTTACCGACAGCACACTGAAGCTTTCTTT CASSYRQHTEAFF
. TRBJ2-2 TRBV27 . TGTGCCAGCAGTTTATTGGAGGGGAACACCGGGGAGCTGTTTTTT CASSLLEGNTGELFF
few TRBJ2-5 TRBV28 TRBD2 TGTGCCAGCAGTCAAAGAGCGGGAAAGGGAGAGACCCAGTACTTC CASSQRAGKGETQYF
. TRBJ2-1 TRBV27 TRBD2 TGTGCCAGCAAATTACTGGCGGGAGGGTCTTACAATGAGCAGTTCTTC CASKLLAGGSYNEQFF
. TRBJ1-1 TRBV4-2 . TGTGCCAGCAGCGGACTGTCGAACACTGAAGCTTTCTTT CASSGLSNTEAFF
. TRBJ2-1 TRBV7-9 . TGTGCCAGCAGCCCCCCAAAGCGGGACAATGAGCAGTTCTTC CASSPPKRDNEQFF
. TRBJ2-5 TRBV6-6 . TGTGCCAGCAGTCCAGGCCAAGAGACCCAGTACTTC CASSPGQETQYF
. TRBJ2-5 TRBV29-1 TRBD1 TGCAGCGTTGATCTGACAGGGGTGAAGACCCAGTACTTC CSVDLTGVKTQYF
. TRBJ2-7 TRBV2 TRBD1 TGTGCCAGCAGTCGATCCGGACAGGGGACCTACGAGCAGTACTTC CASSRSGQGTYEQYF
. TRBJ2-1 TRBV19 TRBD1 TGTGCCAGTAGTATCCGGGACAGCTTACCCTACAATGAGCAGTTCTTC CASSIRDSLPYNEQFF
once TRBJ2-2 TRBV2 . TGTGCCAGCAGTGAGGGGCAGCCCACCGGGGAGCTGTTTTTT CASSEGQPTGELFF
. TRBJ2-3 TRBV2 TRBD2 TGTGCCAGCAATGGCGGGAGGGCCCCCCCAGATACGCAGTATTTT CASNGGRAPPDTQYF
. TRBJ2-5 TRBV7-9 . TGTGCCAGCAGCGTCGGGGCCGGGGGGACCCAGTACTTC CASSVGAGGTQYF
. TRBJ1-4 TRBV6-1 TRBD1 TGTGCCAGCAGCCGGACAGGGAATGGTGAAAAACTGTTTTTT CASSRTGNGEKLFF
once TRBJ2-5 TRBV10-3 TRBD2 TGTGCCATCAGCGGGACTAGCGTTGAAGAGACCCAGTACTTC CAISGTSVEETQYF
. TRBJ1-3 TRBV5-6 . TGTGCCAGCAGCCCACAGATGAGTTGGGGAAACACCATATATTTT CASSPQMSWGNTIYF
. TRBJ1-1 TRBV5-1 TRBD1 TGCGCCAGCAGCCCCGGTGCAGGGGGGACCTTGAACACTGAAGCTTTCTTT CASSPGAGGTLNTEAFF
. TRBJ2-2 TRBV18 . TGTGCCAGCTCACCACAGTCCCAGGACACAGGATCCGGGGAGCTGTTTTTT CASSPQSQDTGSGELFF
. TRBJ2-7 TRBV15 . TGTGCCACCAGCAGAGATCAGGAGCAGTACTTC CATSRDQEQYF
few TRBJ1-2 TRBV5-1 TRBD1 TGCGCCAGCAGCTTTTCACCGGGACAGGGGGTAGGGTATGGCTACACCTTC CASSFSPGQGVGYGYTF
few TRBJ1-2 TRBV7-2 TRBD1 TGTGCCAGCAGCTTAGAAGGGACAGGGATCGGCTACACCTTC CASSLEGTGIGYTF
. TRBJ2-5 TRBV7-7 . TGTGCTAGCAGCCCACTATCGGGACAGCCCTCGGGGGAGCAGTACTTC CASSPLSGQPSGEQYF
. TRBJ2-1 TRBV14 TRBD2 TGTGCCAGCAGCCGAGCGGGAGTTACGTACAATGAGCAGTTCTTC CASSRAGVTYNEQFF
few TRBJ2-7 TRBV6-5 TRBD1 TGTGCCAGCAGTCAACACAGGGGGGTAACCTACGAGCAGTACTTC CASSQHRGVTYEQYF
. TRBJ2-6 TRBV6-5 . TGTGCCAGCAGTTGGGCGACCGGGGCCAACGTCCTGACTTTC CASSWATGANVLTF
few TRBJ2-1 TRBV13 TRBD2 TGTGCCAGCAGCTTCGAGGGACTAGCTGGGAATGAGCAGTTCTTC CASSFEGLAGNEQFF
. TRBJ1-1 TRBV10-3 . TGTGCCATCAGTGAGTCGCAGCGGAACACTGAAGCTTTCTTT CAISESQRNTEAFF
. TRBJ2-7 TRBV28 TRBD1 TGTGCCAGCAGTTCCCCGGGACAGGGGGCGGGAAAGCAGTACTTC CASSSPGQGAGKQYF
. TRBJ2-7 TRBV7-8 . TGTGCCAGCAGGCGTACAGGCTCTCCCTACGAGCTGTACTTC CASRRTGSPYELYF
. TRBJ2-3 TRBV6-1 TRBD2 TGTGCCAGCAGCTGGACTAGCGGCACAGATACGCAGTATTTT CASSWTSGTDTQYF
. TRBJ1-5 TRBV5-1 . TGCGCCAGCAGCTTGGATACCAGGGCGAATCAGCCCCAGCATTTT CASSLDTRANQPQHF
. TRBJ2-7 TRBV7-2 TRBD2 TGTGCCAGCAGGGAGCGGGGACTCTCCTACGAGCAGTACTTC CASRERGLSYEQYF
. TRBJ1-2 TRBV10-3 TRBD1 TGTGCCATCAGTCCTCCGGGACAGGGAAACGGCTACACCTTC CAISPPGQGNGYTF
. TRBJ2-7 TRBV7-9 TRBD2 TGTGCCAGCAGCCACCTAGCGGGAGAGGTCGACGAGCAGTACTTC CASSHLAGEVDEQYF
. TRBJ2-5 TRBV2 . TGTGCCAGCAGCAAGATAGGGGGGGGGACGTACCAAGAGACCCAGTACTTC CASSKIGGGTYQETQYF
once TRBJ2-2 TRBV10-3 TRBD2 TGTGCCGCAAGGGGGCAGGCGGGAGGGTCCACCGGGGAGCTGTTTTTT CAARGQAGGSTGELFF
once TRBJ1-5 TRBV19 . TGTGCCACCAACCGGGGGGAGGGAATGGGTCAGCCCCAGCATTTT CATNRGEGMGQPQHF
. TRBJ1-4 TRBV5-1 . TGCGCCAGCAGCGTGACGGGGGGAGATGAAAAACTGTTTTTT CASSVTGGDEKLFF
. TRBJ1-5 TRBV6-1 . TGTGCCAGCAGTTGGCAGGGCAATCAGCCCCAGCATTTT CASSWQGNQPQHF
. TRBJ2-2 TRBV5-5 TRBD1 TGTGCCAGCAGCTTGGTACAGGGGTGGACCGGGGAGCTGTTTTTT CASSLVQGWTGELFF
. TRBJ1-5 TRBV15 . TGTGCCACCAGCAGAGAGCCGTTAGGGGCGGACAGTCAGTACAATCAGCCCCAGCATTTT CATSREPLGADSQYNQPQHF
few TRBJ1-1 TRBV27 TRBD1 TGTGCCAGCAGTCCGACAGGGCCTGAAACTGAAGCTTTCTTT CASSPTGPETEAFF
few TRBJ2-7 TRBV7-9 . TGTGCCAGCAGCTTAGGGGAAGGGGGACGGTACTTC CASSLGEGGRYF
once TRBJ2-5 TRBV19 . TGTGCCAGTAGTATCCAGGGTCAAGAGACCCAGTACTTC CASSIQGQETQYF
. TRBJ1-2 TRBV6-5 . TGTGCCAGCAGTTACACACAGGGCACAGGCTACACCTTC CASSYTQGTGYTF
. TRBJ2-2 TRBV12-5 . TGTGCTAGTTACCCTACTAGTTTCACCGGGGAGCTGTTTTTT CASYPTSFTGELFF
. TRBJ2-1 TRBV11-3 . TGTGCCAGCAGCCCGGGATCCTACAATGAGCAGTTCTTC CASSPGSYNEQFF
once TRBJ2-1 TRBV6-6 TRBD2 TGTGCCAGCAGTCAATGGGGTAGCGGACTAGGTTCGGAGCAGTTCTTC CASSQWGSGLGSEQFF
once TRBJ2-1 TRBV25-1 . TGTGCCAGCAGTCTCCCGGGTAATGAGCAGTTCTTC CASSLPGNEQFF
once TRBJ1-1 TRBV5-6 TRBD1 TGTGCCAGCAGCTTGTCCGGGACAGGGGGGACTGAAGCTTTCTTT CASSLSGTGGTEAFF
. TRBJ2-7 TRBV6-1 . TGTGCCAGCAGTGAAGTTCGACAGACTCTACGAGAGCAGTACTTC CASSEVRQTLREQYF
. TRBJ2-2 TRBV18 TRBD1 TGTGCCAGCTCACCTATCTTCGCCGCGATGACAGGGTGGACCGGGGAGCTGTTTTTT CASSPIFAAMTGWTGELFF
. TRBJ1-1 TRBV6-1 . TGTGCCAGCAGCTTGACAGAGAACACTGAAGCTTTCTTT CASSLTENTEAFF